A selection of T cell receptor beta chains follows, all from one sample in a study of Ad26.COV2.S vaccination and SARS-CoV-2 variants. The repertoire was sequenced with immunoSEQ multiplex PCR; TCRdb's copy has only in-frame clones and lacks some. This table has a few hundred thousand clones, about nine tenths appearing once. The material was peripheral blood, obtained in a trial of Ad26.COV2.S vaccine versus placebo. Receptors originate from a person between 18 and 59 years old who received the Ad26.COV2.S COVID-19 vaccine or a placebo. Both conserved end residues are part of each CDR3. Fields, in order: D gene, clone size, V gene, J gene, CDR3 DNA, CDR3 protein. A D gene is named only where the DNA matches it firmly. The size entry is marked missing in some rows and otherwise reads once, few, many or a size class.

-	-	TRBV4-3	TRBJ2-1	TGCGCCAGCAGCCAAACGGGATTGAGCTCCTACAATGAGCAGTTCTTC	CASSQTGLSSYNEQFF
TRBD1	-	TRBV7-3	TRBJ1-1	TGTGCCAGCAGCTTTCAGGGGGTTGGCACTGAAGCTTTCTTT	CASSFQGVGTEAFF
TRBD1	-	TRBV2	TRBJ2-7	TGTGCCAGCAGTATACAGGGGTCTTCCTACGAGCAGTACTTC	CASSIQGSSYEQYF
TRBD2	-	TRBV5-1	TRBJ2-5	TGCGCCAGCAGCTTTCTTGCGGGAGGCCCCCAAGAGACCCAGTACTTC	CASSFLAGGPQETQYF
-	-	TRBV2	TRBJ2-5	TGTGCCAGCAGTGGGGACTGGGCCCAGTACTTC	CASSGDWAQYF
-	-	TRBV9	TRBJ1-5	TGTGCCAGCAGCCTGGGGGTTGACAAAAATCAGCCCCAGCATTTT	CASSLGVDKNQPQHF
-	-	TRBV19	TRBJ2-1	TGTGCCAGTAGTTCTGGCGGGAACAATGAGCAGTTCTTC	CASSSGGNNEQFF
-	-	TRBV2	TRBJ1-5	TGTGCCAGCAGTGAACAGGGGCCGAGCAATCAGCCCCAGCATTTT	CASSEQGPSNQPQHF
-	-	TRBV6-5	TRBJ2-5	TGTGCCAGCAGTCCCACAGGACCGGGGACCCAGTACTTC	CASSPTGPGTQYF
-	-	TRBV12-3/TRBV12-4	TRBJ2-5	TGTGCCAGCAGTTTGTCCGTAAGGGAGACCCAGTACTTC	CASSLSVRETQYF
-	-	TRBV25-1	TRBJ1-1	TGTGCCAGCAGTGAATCTTTAGGGTTAGGCGCTGAAGCTTTCTTT	CASSESLGLGAEAFF
TRBD1	-	TRBV7-9	TRBJ1-4	TGTGCCAGCAGCTCCGACAGGGGGAAACTGTTTTTT	CASSSDRGKLFF
-	-	TRBV27	TRBJ1-6	TGTGCCAGCAGGGGTGGGCAGAGCTCCTATAATTCACCCCTCCACTTT	CASRGGQSSYNSPLHF
-	-	TRBV6-6	TRBJ2-2	TGTGCCAGCAGTTACATCACCAGAGGGGAGCTGTTTTTT	CASSYITRGELFF
-	-	TRBV6-4	TRBJ2-6	TGTGCCAGCAGACCAGGGGGGTTTGGCTCTGGGGCCAACGTCCTGACTTTC	CASRPGGFGSGANVLTF
TRBD2	-	TRBV9	TRBJ2-7	TGTGCCAGCAGCGTAGGTAGCGGGAGGGCCTACGAGCAGTACTTC	CASSVGSGRAYEQYF
-	-	TRBV6-5	TRBJ1-1	TGTGCCAGCAGGTGGGACGGCGGGAGGGGCACTGAAGCTTTCTTT	CASRWDGGRGTEAFF
-	-	TRBV15	TRBJ2-7	TGTGCCACCAGCAGAGTTTTTCTATCGGACGAGCAGTACTTC	CATSRVFLSDEQYF
-	once	TRBV19	TRBJ2-3	TGTGCCAGTAGTCTAGGTCCGGAGGATACGCAGTATTTT	CASSLGPEDTQYF
-	-	TRBV18	TRBJ1-3	TGTGCCAGCTCACCGGGACAAAACTCTGGAAACACCATATATTTT	CASSPGQNSGNTIYF
TRBD2	-	TRBV7-2	TRBJ2-7	TGTGCCAGCAGCCCCTCCTTAGCGGGATACGAGCAGTACTTC	CASSPSLAGYEQYF
TRBD1	once	TRBV30	TRBJ2-2	TGTGCCTGGAGTCGGACAGGGAAGGGCACCGGGGAGCTGTTTTTT	CAWSRTGKGTGELFF
TRBD2	-	TRBV7-8	TRBJ2-5	TGTGCCAGCAGCTTAGCGACTAGCGGGGGTGTCGATTGGTACTTC	CASSLATSGGVDWYF
-	few	TRBV5-5	TRBJ1-1	TGTGCCAGCACGCTATCAGAGCTGAACACTGAAGCTTTCTTT	CASTLSELNTEAFF
-	few	TRBV7-3	TRBJ1-3	TGTGCCAGCAGCATTGGGGCAGGGTCGGGAAACACCATATATTTT	CASSIGAGSGNTIYF
-	-	TRBV2	TRBJ2-5	TGTGCCAGCAGTGCAGAAGATGAGACCCAGTACTTC	CASSAEDETQYF
TRBD2	-	TRBV3-1/TRBV3-2	TRBJ2-5	TGTGCCAGCAGCCAGGGACTAGCGGGTGTTCGGGAAGAGACCCAGTACTTC	CASSQGLAGVREETQYF
-	-	TRBV6-5	TRBJ1-1	TGTGCCAGCAGTTACGCGGGTTACACTGAAGCTTTCTTT	CASSYAGYTEAFF
-	-	TRBV28	TRBJ2-4	TGTGCCAGCAGTTTTCTGGAGCCAGGGAAAAACATTCAGTACTTC	CASSFLEPGKNIQYF
-	-	TRBV10-3	TRBJ2-1	TGTGCCATCAGTGAGTCATCCAGGGTCAATGAGCAGTTCTTC	CAISESSRVNEQFF
-	-	TRBV6-2/TRBV6-3	TRBJ1-2	TGTGCCAGCAGTTACTCTGGATCTGGAGGCTACACCTTC	CASSYSGSGGYTF
-	-	TRBV27	TRBJ2-2	TGTGCCAACCCCTTTCGGGACACCGGGGAGCTGTTTTTT	CANPFRDTGELFF
TRBD2	-	TRBV9	TRBJ2-7	TGTGCCAGCAGCGCTGACGGCGGGGGAAGCTACGAGCAGTACTTC	CASSADGGGSYEQYF
-	-	TRBV12-3/TRBV12-4	TRBJ1-1	TGTGCCAGCAGTGCTAGCCCTAGATCTGAAGCTTTCTTT	CASSASPRSEAFF
-	-	TRBV1	TRBJ2-5	TGCACCAGCAGAGTAAAACCGGGACTAGAGGAGACCCAGTACTTC	CTSRVKPGLEETQYF
-	-	TRBV15	TRBJ1-6	TGTGCCACCAGCAGAGCCGGAGGGCAAGGGAATTCACCCCTCCACTTT	CATSRAGGQGNSPLHF
-	-	TRBV7-2	TRBJ2-7	TGTGCCAGCAGCCACAGCTCCTACGAGCAGTACTTC	CASSHSSYEQYF
-	-	TRBV7-3	TRBJ1-6	TGTGCCAGCAGCTTACGTCACTCGTCACCCCTCCACTTT	CASSLRHSSPLHF
-	-	TRBV28	TRBJ1-2	TGTGCCAGCAGCTTGGCCTGGAACAATCGGAGGGGCTACACCTTC	CASSLAWNNRRGYTF
-	-	TRBV14	TRBJ2-1	TGTGCCAGCAGCCCTTACCCCAGGCGGGGCAATGAGCAGTTCTTC	CASSPYPRRGNEQFF
-	-	TRBV30	TRBJ1-5	TGTGCCTGGAGCCTAGGACAAGGGATACCGCCCCAGCATTTT	CAWSLGQGIPPQHF
TRBD2	-	TRBV11-3	TRBJ2-2	TGTGCCAGTACGGCCGGGGGGGCCGGGGAGCTGTTTTTT	CASTAGGAGELFF
-	-	TRBV10-3	TRBJ2-7	TGTGCCATCGGGAGGCAAGAGGCCGCCGAGCAGTACTTC	CAIGRQEAAEQYF
TRBD1	-	TRBV24-1	TRBJ1-1	TGTGCCACCAGTGATGCAACAGGGGGCAACACTGAAGCTTTCTTT	CATSDATGGNTEAFF